These 25 T cell receptor beta chains were sequenced from one sample in a study of T cell repertoires in cytomegalovirus infection. TCRdb called the reads again in MiXCR, with one record for every CDR3 protein. The data hold approximately 320,000 distinct CDR3 sequences, with more than 9% observed a single time. Sequencing was carried out using PBMCs. These receptors all stem from a human donor in good health (CMV status not recorded). Some clones in this sample may be carry-over from other donors' samples.

This clonotype was counted between two and nine times. The chain joins TRBV20-1 to TRBJ1-2, with a weak D call TRBD1 (5 bases). This CDR3 spans 12 amino acids. Germline V gene data show CDR1 as DFQATT and CDR2 as SNEGSKA (reference sequence). Trimming cost V 2 bases and J 4 bases, with 8 bases left between them. CDR3 protein: CSARQGSYGYTF. CDR3 bases: TGCAGTGCTAGACAGGGCAGCTATGGCTACACCTTC.

The chain is built from TRBV5-1 and TRBJ2-1, with D hard to call. This CDR3 comprises 18 residues. V lost 0 bases and J 0 bases, leaving 16 bases between the germline ends. Germline V gene lookup returns CDR1 SGHRS and CDR2 YFSETQ. CDR3 region: CASSLGWRSLISYNEQFF. The CDR3 DNA is TGCGCCAGCAGCTTGGGGTGGCGGTCCCTCATCTCCTACAATGAGCAGTTCTTC.

This clonotype has ten or more counts. The chain has TRBV4-2 and TRBJ2-4; 10 bases line up with TRBD2. This CDR3 comprises 17 residues. With 4 bases clipped from V and 0 bases from J, the junction kept 6 bases outside the gene matches. Germline V gives CDR1 LGHNA, CDR2 YNFKEQ. The CDR3: CASSRSLAGEAKNIQYF. CDR3 DNA sequence: TGTGCCAGCAGCCGGTCCCTAGCGGGAGAAGCCAAAAACATTCAGTACTTC.

The rearrangement uses TRBV10-3 and TRBJ2-7; possibly TRBD1 or TRBD2 for D (5 bases each). The V gene's germline CDR1 is ENHRY and CDR2 SYGVKD. CDR3 size: 12 residues. Trimming left V 3 bases short and J 7 bases short, with 10 bases between. The CDR3: CAISEGESEQYF. CDR3 DNA sequence: TGTGCCATCAGTGAAGGGGAGTCGGAGCAGTACTTC.

This clonotype was seen repeatedly, ten times or more. This chain uses TRBV12-3 or TRBV12-4 with TRBJ2-7; 12 bases are shared with TRBD1. The J segment lost 3 bases and the V segment lost 6 bases, leaving 6 bases of the junction unmatched. This CDR3 contains 15 residues. For the CDR3, the DNA is TGTGCCAGCAGCCGCGGGACAGGGGGCTTCTACGAGCAGTACTTC. This translates into CASSRGTGGFYEQYF.

This clonotype has only a few counts. J is TRBJ1-4 and V is TRBV13, with 7 bases lining up with TRBD1. Germline V lookup: CDR1 PRHDT, CDR2 FYEKMQ (reference sequence). The CDR3 extends over 15 amino acids. Losses at the gene ends were 4 bases for V and 5 bases for J; bases not matched to a gene: 7. The CDR3 nucleotides are TGTGCCAGCAGCTACTCCGGGACAGAAAATGAAAAACTGTTTTTT. Amino acid sequence: CASSYSGTENEKLFF. The complete variable domain, with remaining parts taken from reference TRBV13 and TRBJ1-4, reads AAGVIQSPRHLIKEKRETATLKCYPIPRHDTVYWYQQGPGQDPQFLISFYEKMQSDKGSIPDRFSAQQFSDYHSELNMSSLELGDSALYFCASSYSGTENEKLFFGSGTQLSVL.

Ten or more counts support this clonotype. This chain joins TRBV24-1 and TRBJ2-5; D gene uncertain. Per germline, CDR1 KGHDR and CDR2 SFDVKD. CDR3 length equals 13 residues. V dropped 7 bases and J dropped 5 bases, with 13 bases sitting between them. CDR3 amino acids: CATSPPEAETQYF. The CDR3 DNA sequence: TGTGCCACCAGCCCACCAGAGGCGGAGACCCAGTACTTC.

Many counts were recorded for this clonotype. The chain combines TRBV19 with TRBJ1-5, with 8 positions matching TRBD1. The CDR3 consists of 15 residues. Losses at the gene ends were 8 bases for V and 2 bases for J; bases not matched to a gene: 8. The germline V gene has CDR1 LNHDA and CDR2 SQIVND (reference sequence). CDR3 amino acids: CASRDRTSGNQPQHF. The CDR3 DNA reads as TGTGCCAGTCGGGACAGGACTAGCGGCAATCAGCCCCAGCATTTT.

This clonotype has more than one count but fewer than ten. The chain employs TRBV20-1 and TRBJ2-3; 12 nucleotides agree with TRBD2. Unmatched junction bases numbered 8, after V lost 3 bases and J lost 4 bases. This CDR3 region has 16 residues. CDR1 is DFQATT and CDR2 is SNEGSKA in the germline V gene (reference sequence). The CDR3: CSASGLAGGPADTQYF. The CDR3 DNA reads as TGCAGTGCTAGCGGTCTAGCGGGAGGGCCGGCAGATACGCAGTATTTT.

This clonotype was seen at least ten times. The chain links TRBV7-9 to TRBJ1-3, with D maybe TRBD1 (5 bases). The germline V gene has CDR1 SEHNR and CDR2 FQNEAQ (reference sequence). This CDR3 spans 16 amino acids. V was cut by 3 bases and J by 2 bases, with 14 bases left in between. CDR3: CASSFGSLGPGNTIYF. In nucleotides, the CDR3 is TGTGCCAGCAGCTTCGGAAGTTTGGGGCCTGGAAACACCATATATTTT.

This clonotype was counted ten times or more. The CDR3 is CASSRQQGRSYTF. As DNA, the CDR3 is TGTGCCAGCAGTCGACAGCAAGGGAGGAGCTACACCTTC. The chain links TRBV7-8 to TRBJ1-2, with D maybe TRBD1 (5 bases). This CDR3 spans 13 amino acids. Trimming took off 6 bases at V and 9 bases at J, with 17 bases between the two ends. Germline V lookup: CDR1 SGHVS, CDR2 FQNEAQ.

Many counts were recorded for this clonotype. This chain uses TRBV12-3 or TRBV12-4 with TRBJ2-6; D possibly corresponds to TRBD1 (6 bases). The CDR3 has 17 residues. Trimming removed 5 bases at V and 1 base at J, with 15 bases between. The CDR3 here is CASSHTTGQSGANVLTF. The CDR3 DNA is TGTGCCAGCAGTCATACGACCGGACAGTCTGGGGCCAACGTCCTGACTTTC.

Only a few counts were recorded for this clonotype. The chain is built from TRBV6-6 and TRBJ1-6; D gene unclear. The CDR3 has 15 residues. CDR1 and CDR2 (germline): MNHNY, SVGAGI (reference sequence). Trimming stripped 2 bases from V and 10 bases from J, with 15 bases between. CDR3 sequence (DNA): TGTGCCAGCAGTTACGGGGAGGGTGGGCAATCACCCCTCCACTTT. Translating gives CASSYGEGGQSPLHF.

This clonotype was seen only a few times. The chain uses TRBV7-2 and TRBJ2-2; TRBD2 matches at 8 bases. The V gene's germline CDR1 is SGHTA and CDR2 FQGNSA. This CDR3 comprises 14 residues. V lost 7 bases, J lost 6 bases, and 7 bases stayed unmatched. CDR3 DNA: TGTGCCAGCACCGTCAGCGGGAGCCCCGGGGAGCTGTTTTTT. Protein sequence: CASTVSGSPGELFF.

This clonotype showed up just a few times. The chain has TRBV28 and TRBJ1-1, with 9 positions matching TRBD1. V lost 4 bases and J lost 1; bases outside the gene matches: 10. Germline-derived CDR1 and CDR2 are MDHEN and SYDVKM. The CDR3 contains 17 residues. The CDR3 bases are TGTGCCAGCAGTTCCCTGACAGGGGGAATCGAGAACACTGAAGCTTTCTTT. This gives the protein CASSSLTGGIENTEAFF.

This clonotype was counted between two and nine times. V usage is TRBV6-6 and J usage is TRBJ1-5, with D uncertain. The CDR3 extends over 12 amino acids. Germline-derived CDR1 and CDR2 are MNHNY and SVGAGI (reference sequence). V was pared by 7 bases and J by 2 bases, with 6 bases between. The CDR3 nucleotides are TGTGCCAGCATGGACGGCAATCAGCCCCAGCATTTT. This sequence encodes CASMDGNQPQHF.

This clonotype was detected only a few times. The rearrangement links TRBV9 to TRBJ1-2; D gene unclear. The V end was cut by 4 bases, the J end by 2 bases, with 12 bases between. The CDR3 extends over 14 amino acids. In germline, CDR1 is SGDLS, CDR2 YYNGEE. The CDR3 DNA follows: TGTGCCAGCAGCTCCCAAGTAGGGAACTATGGCTACACCTTC. Amino acid sequence: CASSSQVGNYGYTF.

J is TRBJ2-7 and V is TRBV11-2; tentative D call: TRBD2 (6 bases). The CDR3 is 13 residues long. V dropped 7 bases and J dropped 0 bases, with 10 bases sitting between them. Germline V gene sequence: CDR1 SGHAT, CDR2 FQNNGV. In DNA form, the CDR3 reads TGTGCCAGCAACCCTAGCGTCTCCTACGAGCAGTACTTC. Its protein is CASNPSVSYEQYF.

In this sample, this clonotype turned up a few times. This sequence joins TRBV7-3 and TRBJ2-5, with TRBD1 matching over 7 bases. The germline V gene has CDR1 SGHTA and CDR2 FQGTGA. The CDR3 length is 15 residues. V shed 6 bases, J shed 2 bases, and the junction held 9 bases outside the gene matches. The chain's CDR3 is CASRLRDSLQETQYF. CDR3 DNA sequence: TGTGCCAGCAGACTCCGGGACAGCCTACAAGAGACCCAGTACTTC.

This clonotype occurred a few times. The J gene is TRBJ1-1, the V gene TRBV6-6, with TRBD1 matching over 8 bases. This CDR3 region has 19 residues. After removal of 0 bases from V and 8 bases from J, the junction contained 20 bases not matched to a gene. Per germline, CDR1 MNHNY and CDR2 SVGAGI (reference sequence). CDR3 amino acids: CASSYSTWGKQGGLPEAFF. The CDR3 bases are TGTGCCAGCAGTTACTCCACGTGGGGTAAACAGGGGGGCTTACCGGAAGCTTTCTTT.

This clonotype has only a few counts. A junction end diverges from the germline sequence, so it may reflect a read error. The chain has TRBV6-6 and TRBJ2-1, with a tentative D call TRBD1 (6 bases). The germline V gene has CDR1 MNHNY and CDR2 SVGAGI (reference sequence). The CDR3 runs to 16 residues. CDR3: CASNYPKGVEVNEQFF. The DNA for the CDR3 is TGTGCCAGCAATTACCCGAAGGGGGTGGAGGTAAATGAGCAGTTCTTC.

The sample holds many counts of this clonotype. The J gene is TRBJ2-7, the V gene TRBV29-1; 8 positions agree with TRBD2. V shed 4 bases, J shed 1 base, and the junction held 9 bases outside the gene matches. The CDR3 loop spans 15 amino acids. Germline V gives CDR1 SQVTM, CDR2 ANQGSEA. This chain's CDR3 is CSVAGGAGTSYEQYF. The CDR3 nucleotides are TGCAGCGTTGCGGGGGGGGCAGGGACATCCTACGAGCAGTACTTC.

V usage is TRBV7-2 and J usage is TRBJ2-7, with 7 nucleotides matching TRBD2. Per germline, CDR1 SGHTA and CDR2 FQGNSA. This CDR3 is 14 amino acids long. With V trimmed by 5 bases and J by 5 bases, 9 bases remained unmatched. In DNA form, the CDR3 reads TGTGCCAGCAGCCAACTTGGGGGGGTCCACGAGCAGTACTTC. Amino acid sequence: CASSQLGGVHEQYF.

The chain employs TRBV4-3 and TRBJ2-2, with D perhaps being TRBD1 or TRBD2 (6 bases each). The length of the CDR3 is 16 residues. CDR1 is LGHNA, CDR2 YSLEER, per germline. V lost 2 bases and J lost 5, with 15 bases in between. DNA of the CDR3: TGCGCCAGCAGCCAACAAAGGGGGGCGGTGACCGGGGAGCTGTTTTTT. This sequence encodes CASSQQRGAVTGELFF.

The chain combines TRBV7-3 with TRBJ2-2, with unresolved D. The germline V gene has CDR1 SGHTA and CDR2 FQGTGA. This CDR3 has 14 amino acids. V was shortened by 1 base and J by 3 bases, with 6 bases between the two germline ends. The CDR3 here is CASSLSPYTGELFF. CDR3 in DNA: TGTGCCAGCAGCTTAAGTCCTTACACCGGGGAGCTGTTTTTT.